Below are 4 T cell receptor beta chains sequenced from a single sample in a study of control samples from healthy donors and cancer patients. The data were produced by immunoSEQ multiplex PCR, yet TCRdb's version contains in-frame clones alone and is incomplete. The profile shows fewer than 500,000 clones, 80% to 95% of them singletons. Sequenced input: PBMCs. The receptors here all came from a man aged 35 to 55 with head and neck cancer.

This clone has more than one count but fewer than ten. In nucleotides, the CDR3 is TGTGCCAGCAGCTTCTTGGGGGGCCAAAATTCACCCCTCCACTTT. This encodes CASSFLGGQNSPLHF. V is TRBV7-2 and J is TRBJ1-6; D possibly corresponds to TRBD1 (6 bases). V was cut by 3 bases and J by 7 bases, with 13 bases left in between. Germline CDR1 SGHTA, CDR2 FQGNSA. This CDR3 has 15 residues.

This sequence joins TRBV11-1 and TRBJ1-6; TRBD1 is a possible D gene (5 bases). The V and J ends lost 0 bases and 7 bases respectively, with 16 bases between them. CDR3 length: 17 amino acids. Germline-derived CDR1 and CDR2 are SGHAT and FQDESV (reference sequence). The CDR3 spells CASSLAVRGSRNSPLHF. The CDR3 DNA reads as TGTGCCAGCAGCTTAGCGGTGAGGGGCTCCCGGAATTCACCCCTCCACTTT. Together with reference TRBV11-1 and TRBJ1-6, the CDR3 gives the full variable domain: EAEVAQSPRYKITEKSQAVAFWCDPISGHATLYWYRQILGQGPELLVQFQDESVVDDSQLPKDRFSAERLKGVDSTLKIQPAELGDSAMYLCASSLAVRGSRNSPLHFGNGTRLTVT.

The chain recombines TRBV27 with TRBJ1-2; D remains ambiguous. Germline CDR1 is MNHEY and CDR2 is SMNVEV (reference sequence). This CDR3 is 14 amino acids long. V was clipped by 0 bases and J by 7 bases, with 12 bases between them. CDR3 sequence (DNA): TGTGCCAGCAGTTTATCCCCCTCGGCGGGTGGCTACACCTTC. Encoded protein: CASSLSPSAGGYTF.

The count of this clone is one. The chain uses TRBV4-2 and TRBJ2-3, with a tentative D call TRBD1 (5 bases). The CDR3 extends over 19 amino acids. CDR1 and CDR2 from the germline V gene are LGHNA and YNFKEQ. The V end was cut by 0 bases, the J end by 2 bases, with 21 bases between. The CDR3 region is CASSQDGLVVDTFTDTQYF. The CDR3 DNA reads as TGTGCCAGCAGCCAAGATGGGTTAGTGGTGGACACATTCACAGATACGCAGTATTTT.